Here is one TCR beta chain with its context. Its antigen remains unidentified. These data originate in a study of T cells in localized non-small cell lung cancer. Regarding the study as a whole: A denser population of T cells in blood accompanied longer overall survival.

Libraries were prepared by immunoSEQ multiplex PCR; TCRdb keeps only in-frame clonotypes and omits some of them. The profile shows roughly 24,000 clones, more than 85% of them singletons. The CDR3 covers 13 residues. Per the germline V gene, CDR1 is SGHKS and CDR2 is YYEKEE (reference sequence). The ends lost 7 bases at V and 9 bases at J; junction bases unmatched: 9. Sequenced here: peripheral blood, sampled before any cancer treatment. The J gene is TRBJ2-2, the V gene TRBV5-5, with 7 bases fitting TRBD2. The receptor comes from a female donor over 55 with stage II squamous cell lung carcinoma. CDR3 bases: TGTGCCAGCGGACTAGTCTGGGATTGGGAGCTGTTTTTT. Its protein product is CASGLVWDWELFF.